The rows below give T cell receptor beta chains drawn from one sample of a study of molecular identifiers for immune sequencing clone quantification. Each CDR3 protein gets one entry after TCRdb re-called the PCR reads with MiXCR. The sample contains around 480,000 distinct CDR3 sequences, about a quarter of which appear only once. Sequenced sample: naive CD8+ T cells from blood, with Jurkat cell RNA spiked in. These receptors were taken from a human donor in good health. Some libraries in this study had Jurkat cell RNA spiked in. CDR3s include the opening cysteine and the closing phenylalanine or tryptophan. The D gene is left open where the match is weak. Only some rows state a clone size, as once, few, many or a class for expanded clones.

CDR3,DNA,size,J,V,D
CASSSGQGAWDSNQPQHF,TGTGCCAGCAGCTCGGGACAGGGGGCTTGGGATAGCAATCAGCCCCAGCATTTT,few,TRBJ1-5,TRBV21-1,-
CSARSGLAGFLASTDTQYF,TGCAGTGCTAGATCCGGACTAGCGGGTTTTCTTGCTAGCACAGATACGCAGTATTTT,few,TRBJ2-3,TRBV20-1,TRBD2
CSARADRVPYEQYF,TGCAGTGCTAGAGCGGACAGGGTACCCTACGAGCAGTACTTC,-,TRBJ2-7,TRBV20-1,TRBD1
CSARPISGAFYGYTF,TGCAGTGCTAGACCCATTTCGGGCGCATTCTATGGCTACACCTTC,few,TRBJ1-2,TRBV20-1,-
CASCPGDPSYEQYF,TGTGCCAGCTGCCCCGGGGATCCATCCTACGAGCAGTACTTC,few,TRBJ2-7,TRBV7-9,-
CASSLQTGPGQFF,TGTGCCAGCAGTTTACAGACAGGGCCCGGGCAGTTCTTC,-,TRBJ2-1,TRBV27,TRBD1
CASSYPGQLPDTQYF,TGTGCCAGCAGTTACCCGGGACAGCTCCCAGATACGCAGTATTTT,many,TRBJ2-3,TRBV12-3/TRBV12-4,TRBD1
CAGRWGTRNTGELFF,TGTGCCGGTAGATGGGGGACAAGGAACACCGGGGAGCTGTTTTTT,-,TRBJ2-2,TRBV19,-
CASSHRQGAYEQYF,TGTGCCAGCAGTCACCGACAGGGAGCCTACGAGCAGTACTTC,-,TRBJ2-7,TRBV28,TRBD1
CASSYSTRRGRDCGYTF,TGTGCCAGCAGTTACTCGACCCGGCGTGGTCGGGACTGTGGCTACACCTTC,once,TRBJ1-2,TRBV6-5,-
CASSESTSNNQPQHF,TGTGCCAGCAGTGAGAGTACCTCGAACAATCAGCCCCAGCATTTT,few,TRBJ1-5,TRBV2,-
CAWSTPDSYGYGYTF,TGTGCCTGGAGTACACCCGACAGTTACGGCTATGGCTACACCTTC,-,TRBJ1-2,TRBV30,-
CASSSGLFHEQYF,TGTGCCAGCAGTTCCGGTTTGTTCCACGAGCAGTACTTC,few,TRBJ2-7,TRBV27,-
CASSSGLFKYF,TGTGCCAGCAGCTCGGGACTATTCAAGTACTTC,many,TRBJ2-7,TRBV7-9,TRBD2
CASSLNWPRARSGGQEETQYF,TGTGCCAGCAGCTTAAACTGGCCACGGGCACGTAGCGGGGGTCAGGAAGAGACCCAGTACTTC,-,TRBJ2-5,TRBV7-6,TRBD2
CASSKMELAGVRDTQYF,TGTGCCAGCAGCAAAATGGAGCTAGCGGGAGTGAGAGATACGCAGTATTTT,-,TRBJ2-3,TRBV21-1,-
CASSYSAPGVETQYF,TGTGCCAGCAGTTACTCCGCCCCAGGGGTGGAGACCCAGTACTTC,few,TRBJ2-5,TRBV6-6,-
CASSQELNQPQHF,TGTGCCAGCAGCCAAGAATTGAATCAGCCCCAGCATTTT,few,TRBJ1-5,TRBV6-2/TRBV6-3,-
CASSVEPGQETSGANVLTF,TGTGCCAGCAGCGTAGAACCCGGACAGGAGACATCTGGGGCCAACGTCCTGACTTTC,-,TRBJ2-6,TRBV7-9,TRBD1
CASRQILGPETQYF,TGTGCCAGCAGGCAAATACTGGGACCAGAGACCCAGTACTTC,-,TRBJ2-5,TRBV7-9,-
CASSSTSGGWIGELFF,TGTGCCAGCAGCTCGACTAGCGGGGGGTGGATCGGGGAGCTGTTTTTT,few,TRBJ2-2,TRBV7-2,TRBD2
CASSANTASNTEAFF,TGTGCCAGCAGTGCCAACACGGCCTCCAACACTGAAGCTTTCTTT,many,TRBJ1-1,TRBV2,-
CASSLEVAGAYEQYF,TGTGCCAGCAGCTTAGAGGTAGCGGGGGCCTACGAGCAGTACTTC,-,TRBJ2-7,TRBV13,TRBD2
CSVEGWSGGEQFF,TGCAGCGTTGAAGGTTGGAGCGGGGGTGAGCAGTTCTTC,many,TRBJ2-1,TRBV29-1,TRBD2
CASSSRADTIYF,TGTGCCAGCAGCTCCAGGGCTGACACCATATATTTT,-,TRBJ1-3,TRBV11-2,-
CASTTSVSSYEQYF,TGTGCCAGCACCACGTCGGTGAGCTCCTACGAGCAGTACTTC,-,TRBJ2-7,TRBV12-3/TRBV12-4,-
CATSGRQPNTGELFF,TGTGCCACCAGCGGCAGACAGCCAAACACCGGGGAGCTGTTTTTT,-,TRBJ2-2,TRBV15,-
CASSLVQPRPTDTQYF,TGCGCCAGCAGCTTGGTTCAACCAAGGCCCACAGATACGCAGTATTTT,few,TRBJ2-3,TRBV5-1,-
CASSHDRISYNKQFF,TGCGCCAGCAGCCATGACAGGATATCCTACAATAAACAGTTCTTC,-,TRBJ2-1,TRBV4-3,-
CASSLTGFSGNTIYF,TGTGCCAGCAGTTTAACGGGGTTCTCTGGAAACACCATATATTTT,many,TRBJ1-3,TRBV27,-
CASSQVTGGSAYEQYF,TGCGCCAGCAGCCAAGTGACAGGGGGATCGGCCTACGAGCAGTACTTC,few,TRBJ2-7,TRBV4-3,TRBD1
CASSIADGGPSSYEQYF,TGTGCCAGTAGTATCGCCGACGGGGGCCCCAGCTCCTACGAGCAGTACTTC,-,TRBJ2-7,TRBV19,-
CASSASDFYGYTF,TGTGCCAGCAGTGCGTCAGACTTTTATGGCTACACCTTC,few,TRBJ1-2,TRBV25-1,-
CASTSHLLAVNTGELFF,TGTGCCAGCACGTCTCATCTCCTAGCGGTGAACACCGGGGAGCTGTTTTTT,few,TRBJ2-2,TRBV27,TRBD2
CASSYGWVGTEAFF,TGTGCCAGCAGTTACGGATGGGTGGGGACTGAAGCTTTCTTT,few,TRBJ1-1,TRBV6-2/TRBV6-3,-
CASSLVPGVNTEAFF,TGTGCCAGCAGCTTGGTTCCAGGGGTGAACACTGAAGCTTTCTTT,many,TRBJ1-1,TRBV5-6,-
CATRTSGNNEQFF,TGTGCCACCAGGACTAGCGGGAACAATGAGCAGTTCTTC,many,TRBJ2-1,TRBV24-1,TRBD2
CASSQVGSSGANVLTF,TGTGCCAGCAGCCAAGTCGGTAGCTCTGGGGCCAACGTCCTGACTTTC,-,TRBJ2-6,TRBV14,-
CASSYTENQPQHF,TGTGCCAGCAGTTACACCGAGAATCAGCCCCAGCATTTT,few,TRBJ1-5,TRBV6-5,-
CASSVGQGLYEQYF,TGTGCCAGTAGTGTGGGACAGGGGCTGTACGAGCAGTACTTC,many,TRBJ2-7,TRBV19,TRBD1
CASSSYRDSSNQPQHF,TGTGCCAGCAGCAGTTACCGGGACAGCAGCAATCAGCCCCAGCATTTT,few,TRBJ1-5,TRBV5-6,TRBD1
CASSQGVQGVGYGYTF,TGCGCCAGCAGCCAGGGAGTACAGGGGGTCGGATATGGCTACACCTTC,-,TRBJ1-2,TRBV4-3,TRBD1
CAWSNSYYNEQFF,TGTGCCTGGAGCAATTCTTATTACAATGAGCAGTTCTTC,few,TRBJ2-1,TRBV30,-
CASTFTLGGHEQYF,TGCGCCAGCACCTTTACGCTGGGCGGTCACGAGCAGTACTTC,many,TRBJ2-7,TRBV5-1,-
CASSQFADKTQETQYF,TGTGCCAGCAGCCAATTCGCGGACAAGACCCAAGAGACCCAGTACTTC,-,TRBJ2-5,TRBV11-2,-
CASSPGDHADYQETQYF,TGTGCCAGCAGTCCCGGGGATCACGCGGACTACCAAGAGACCCAGTACTTC,-,TRBJ2-5,TRBV6-5,-
CASSRPTGVRLNQPQHF,TGTGCCAGCAGCCGTCCGACAGGGGTACGTCTCAATCAGCCCCAGCATTTT,-,TRBJ1-5,TRBV6-2/TRBV6-3,TRBD1